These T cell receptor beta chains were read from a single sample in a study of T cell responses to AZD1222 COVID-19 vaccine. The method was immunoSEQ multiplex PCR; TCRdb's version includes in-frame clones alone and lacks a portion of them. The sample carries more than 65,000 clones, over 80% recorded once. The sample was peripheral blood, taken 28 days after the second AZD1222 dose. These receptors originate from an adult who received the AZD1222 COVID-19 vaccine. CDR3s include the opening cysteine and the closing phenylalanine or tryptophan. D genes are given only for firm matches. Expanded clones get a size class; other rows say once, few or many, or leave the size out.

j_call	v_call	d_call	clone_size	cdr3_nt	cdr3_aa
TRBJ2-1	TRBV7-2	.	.	TGTGCCAGCAGCCCCTTAATGGGGAGTTACAATGAGCAGTTCTTC	CASSPLMGSYNEQFF
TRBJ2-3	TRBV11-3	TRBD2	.	TGTGCCAGCAGCTTCGCGATGGGGGGACTAGCGGGGATCACAGATACGCAGTATTTT	CASSFAMGGLAGITDTQYF
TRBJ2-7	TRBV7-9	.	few	TGTGCCAGCAGCACCTCCTCCTACGAGCAGTACTTC	CASSTSSYEQYF
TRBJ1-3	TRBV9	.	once	TGTGCCAGCAGCCCCCGGGGGGGTGGAAACACCATATATTTT	CASSPRGGGNTIYF
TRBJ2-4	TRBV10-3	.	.	TGTGCCATCAGTGACGGGGTCGGTTTAGCCAAAAACATTCAGTACTTC	CAISDGVGLAKNIQYF
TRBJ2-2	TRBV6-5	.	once	TGTGCCAGCAGTTACTCGACAATGGGGGCCGGGGAGCTGTTTTTT	CASSYSTMGAGELFF
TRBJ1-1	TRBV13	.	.	TGTGCCAGCAGCTTAGTAACCCAGGGTGGGTGGTCTGAAGCTTTCTTT	CASSLVTQGGWSEAFF
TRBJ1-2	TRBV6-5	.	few	TGTGCCAGCAGTTACAGGGACTCGGACTATGGCTACACCTTC	CASSYRDSDYGYTF
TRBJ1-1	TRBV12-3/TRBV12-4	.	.	TGTGCCAGCAGTTTAGACGAGAACACTGAAGCTTTCTTT	CASSLDENTEAFF
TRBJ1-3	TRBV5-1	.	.	TGCGCCAGCAGCCAACAGAGCTCTGGAAACACCATATATTTT	CASSQQSSGNTIYF
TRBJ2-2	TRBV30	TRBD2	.	TGTGCCTGGAGTGACAGTATCTCCGGGGGGACCGGGGAGCTGTTTTTT	CAWSDSISGGTGELFF
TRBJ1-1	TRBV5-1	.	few	TGCGCCAGCAGCTTGTTTAGCCCCGACACTGAAGCTTTCTTT	CASSLFSPDTEAFF
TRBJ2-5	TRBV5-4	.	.	TGTGCCAGCAGTCTTGCTGACCCCGAGACCCAGTACTTC	CASSLADPETQYF
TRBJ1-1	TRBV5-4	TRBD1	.	TGTGCCAGCAGCTTGGCCCCAGGGGGAACTGAAGCTTTCTTT	CASSLAPGGTEAFF
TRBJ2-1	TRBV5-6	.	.	TGTGCCAGCAGCTTGGTAGCGTCTTACTACAATGAGCAGTTCTTC	CASSLVASYYNEQFF
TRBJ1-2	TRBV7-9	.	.	TGTGCCAGCACCCCGGGCGGCTCCTATGGCTACACCTTC	CASTPGGSYGYTF
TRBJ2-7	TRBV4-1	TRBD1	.	TGCGCCAGCAGCCAAGATATAGGGACAGGGTACGAGCAGTACTTC	CASSQDIGTGYEQYF